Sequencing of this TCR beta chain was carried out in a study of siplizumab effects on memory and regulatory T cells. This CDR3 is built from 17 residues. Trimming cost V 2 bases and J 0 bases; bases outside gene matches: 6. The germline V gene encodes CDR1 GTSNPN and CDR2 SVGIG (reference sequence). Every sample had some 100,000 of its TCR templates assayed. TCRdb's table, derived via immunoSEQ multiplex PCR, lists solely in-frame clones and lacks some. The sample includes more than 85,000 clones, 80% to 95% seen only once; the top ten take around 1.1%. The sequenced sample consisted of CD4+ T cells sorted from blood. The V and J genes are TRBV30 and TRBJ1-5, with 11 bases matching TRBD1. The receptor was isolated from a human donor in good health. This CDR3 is CAWSPDRGLYSNQPQHF. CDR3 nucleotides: TGTGCCTGGAGTCCGGACAGGGGGCTGTATAGCAATCAGCCCCAGCATTTT.